This T cell receptor beta chain was identified in a study of T cell changes during pregnancy in multiple sclerosis. Trimming took 3 bases from V and 1 from J; bases not matched to a gene: 3. The CDR3 is 15 residues long. Germline values: CDR1 SGHRS, CDR2 YFSETQ. TCRdb's table, derived via immunoSEQ multiplex PCR, lists solely in-frame clones and lacks some. The repertoire consists of 80,000 to 100,000 clones, with 90% occurring once and the leading ten covering approximately 0.8%. The input for sequencing was peripheral blood, taken in the second trimester of pregnancy. This sequence was found in a female donor in good health, enrolled as a control in a pregnancy study. The rearrangement joins TRBV5-1 to TRBJ2-5; 10 nucleotides match TRBD2. The CDR3 region is CASSSLAGPQETQYF. The CDR3, as DNA: TGCGCCAGCAGCTCACTAGCGGGACCCCAAGAGACCCAGTACTTC.